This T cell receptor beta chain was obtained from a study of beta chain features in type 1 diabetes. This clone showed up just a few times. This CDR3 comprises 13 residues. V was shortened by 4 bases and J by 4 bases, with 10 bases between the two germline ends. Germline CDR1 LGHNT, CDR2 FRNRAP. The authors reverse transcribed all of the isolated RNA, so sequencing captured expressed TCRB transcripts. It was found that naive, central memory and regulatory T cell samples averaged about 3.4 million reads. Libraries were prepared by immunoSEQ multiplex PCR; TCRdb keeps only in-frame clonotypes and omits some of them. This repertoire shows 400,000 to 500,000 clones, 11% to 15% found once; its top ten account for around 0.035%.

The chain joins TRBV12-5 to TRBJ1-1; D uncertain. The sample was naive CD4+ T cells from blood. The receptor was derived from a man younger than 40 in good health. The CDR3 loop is CASGSAGFTEAFF. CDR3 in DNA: TGTGCTAGTGGTTCCGCCGGATTCACTGAAGCTTTCTTT.